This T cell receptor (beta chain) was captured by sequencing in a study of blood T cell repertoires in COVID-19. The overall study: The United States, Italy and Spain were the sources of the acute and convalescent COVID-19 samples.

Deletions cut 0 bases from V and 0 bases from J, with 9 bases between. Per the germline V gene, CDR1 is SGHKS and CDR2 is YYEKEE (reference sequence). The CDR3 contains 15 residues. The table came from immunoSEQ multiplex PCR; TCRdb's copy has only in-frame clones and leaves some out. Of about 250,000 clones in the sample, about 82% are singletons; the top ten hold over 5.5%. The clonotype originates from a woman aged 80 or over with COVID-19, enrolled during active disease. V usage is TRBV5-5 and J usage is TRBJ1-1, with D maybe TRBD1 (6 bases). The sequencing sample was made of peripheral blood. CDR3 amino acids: CASSLAGQLNTEAFF. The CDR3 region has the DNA TGTGCCAGCAGCTTGGCCGGACAGCTGAACACTGAAGCTTTCTTT.